Detailed here is one T cell receptor beta chain. Profiled with immunoSEQ multiplex PCR; TCRdb holds only in-frame clones, not every one. The repertoire includes some 60,000 clones, almost 90% of them detected once, and under 5.5% sits in the top ten. The data were obtained in a study of blood T cell repertoires in COVID-19. Germline-derived CDR1 and CDR2 are MDHEN and SYDVKM. Trimming took 7 bases from V and 7 from J; bases not matched to a gene: 9. This CDR3 contains 14 residues. Material: peripheral blood. The TCR was taken from a man between 60 and 70 years old with acute or convalescent COVID-19. The V gene is TRBV28, the J gene TRBJ2-7, with 11 positions matching TRBD1. The CDR3 spells CASIQGQGAREQYF. The CDR3 bases are TGTGCCAGCATCCAAGGACAGGGGGCAAGGGAGCAGTACTTC.